A single sample is the source of the 20 T cell receptor beta chains below, sequenced in a study of T cells in Graves' hyperthyroidism and ophthalmopathy. TCR beta CDR3 regions were amplified from RNA. A first-round RT-PCR of the TCR CDR3 used the HTBI primer set. In TCRdb, the multiplex PCR reads were re-called with MiXCR into one record per CDR3 protein. This sample yields 300,000 to 350,000 distinct CDR3 sequences, of which 18% are seen a single time; 15% belongs to the top ten. The source material was blood. These receptors were collected from a woman aged 35 to 49 with Graves' ophthalmopathy.

Note on this clonotype: At one end the junction does not follow the germline gene, possibly because of a read error. The V and J genes are TRBV6-5 and TRBJ1-1; D uncertain. This CDR3 region has 13 residues. Germline values: CDR1 MNHEY, CDR2 SVGAGI. CDR3 amino acids: CASSYFDGTEAFF. Here the CDR3 DNA reads TGTGCCAGCAGCTACTTCGACGGTACTGAAGCTTTCTTT.

This clonotype was seen repeatedly, ten times or more. This CDR3 is CASKGPWTGNSPLHF. Written as DNA, the CDR3 is TGTGCCAGCAAAGGACCCTGGACCGGCAATTCACCCCTCCACTTT. This chain uses TRBV25-1 with TRBJ1-6; D unclear. Deletions cut 7 bases from V and 7 bases from J, with 17 bases between. The CDR3 covers 15 residues. The germline gives CDR1 MGHDK, CDR2 SYGVNS.

This clonotype has ten or more counts. This chain links TRBV12-3 or TRBV12-4 with TRBJ2-2; tentative D call: TRBD2 (5 bases). Trimming took 2 bases from V and 7 from J, leaving 20 bases between them. CDR3 size: 17 residues. The CDR3 DNA is TGTGCCAGCAGTTTATTCCCTCGGGGTCCCCTCGGCGGGGAGCTGTTTTTT. Its translation: CASSLFPRGPLGGELFF.

The table lists this clonotype with many counts. J is TRBJ2-2 and V is TRBV30; weak D call: TRBD2 (6 bases). Germline V lookup: CDR1 GTSNPN, CDR2 SVGIG (reference sequence). The V and J ends lost 4 bases and 8 bases respectively, with 11 bases between them. The CDR3 spans 12 residues. CDR3 nucleotides: TGTGCCTGGACCCGACTAGTGGGGGAGCTGTTTTTT. Its translation: CAWTRLVGELFF.

This clonotype was seen at least ten times. The rearrangement joins TRBV7-9 to TRBJ1-1; unclear D gene. Germline assignment: CDR1 SEHNR and CDR2 FQNEAQ (reference sequence). CDR3 length: 15 residues. V lost 5 bases to trimming and J lost 0 bases, with 13 bases between them. CDR3 amino acids: CASSLLESMNTEAFF. The CDR3 DNA follows: TGTGCCAGCAGCCTGCTAGAATCCATGAACACTGAAGCTTTCTTT.

Note on this clonotype: Possible read error: a much larger clone is one base away. The CDR3 protein is CASRGLAGPISGADVLTF. The CDR3 coding sequence is TGTGCCAGCAGAGGACTAGCGGGCCCGATCTCTGGGGCCGACGTCCTGACTTTC. The chain employs TRBV27 and TRBJ2-6; 11 positions agree with TRBD2. The CDR3 is 18 amino acids. Germline CDR1 and CDR2: MNHEY and SMNVEV (reference sequence).

At least ten counts were recorded for this clonotype. The chain uses TRBV9 and TRBJ2-7, with 7 nucleotides matching TRBD2. Germline-derived CDR1 and CDR2 are SGDLS and YYNGEE. The V gene end was trimmed by 4 bases and the J gene end by 3 bases; junction bases not matched to a gene: 10. The CDR3 totals 15 residues. The CDR3 is CASSRGDGGLYEQYF. CDR3 nucleotide sequence: TGTGCCAGCAGCCGGGGGGACGGAGGGCTCTACGAGCAGTACTTC.

This clonotype was seen repeatedly, ten times or more. The chain recombines TRBV6-5 with TRBJ2-6, with unresolved D. Trimming removed 2 bases at V and 2 bases at J, with 10 bases between. This CDR3 is built from 16 residues. Germline CDR1 is MNHEY and CDR2 is SVGAGI. The CDR3, as DNA: TGTGCCAGCAGTTACAACGGGCTCCCTGGGGCCAACGTCCTGACTTTC. Its protein is CASSYNGLPGANVLTF.

V and J are TRBV5-6 and TRBJ2-5; TRBD1 agrees at 8 bases. CDR3 length: 15 residues. Germline assignment: CDR1 SGHDT and CDR2 YYEEEE. J gave up 1 base and V 4 bases, and 6 bases lay outside the gene matches. The CDR3 region is CASSRGQGGQETQYF. CDR3 DNA: TGTGCCAGCAGCCGAGGACAGGGCGGCCAAGAGACCCAGTACTTC.

This clonotype was seen ten or more times. The DNA of the CDR3 is TGTGCCAGCAGTTACTCAGGGACAGAGAATCAGCCCCAGCATTTT. Translation: CASSYSGTENQPQHF. The chain uses TRBV6-5 and TRBJ1-5, with TRBD1 matching 7 bases. The CDR3 spans 15 residues. V gave up 0 bases and J gave up 4 bases; unmatched junction bases: 3. From germline, CDR1 is MNHEY and CDR2 SVGAGI.

Ten or more counts support this clonotype. The chain recombines TRBV7-9 with TRBJ1-1; the D is unclear. Germline V gene data show CDR1 as SEHNR and CDR2 as FQNEAQ (reference sequence). V was cut by 5 bases and J by 1 base, with 14 bases left in between. The CDR3 runs to 15 residues. Here the CDR3 DNA reads TGTGCCAGCAGCACAGAGACCTACCAGAACACTGAAGCTTTCTTT. Its translation is CASSTETYQNTEAFF.

The chain employs TRBV20-1 and TRBJ2-2, with 7 bases aligning to TRBD1. V lost 6 bases, J lost 2 bases, and 9 bases stayed unmatched. Germline V CDR1 and CDR2: DFQATT, SNEGSKA (reference sequence). This CDR3 has 15 residues. CDR3 DNA sequence: TGCAGTGCCAGCTACAGGGGCCTTAACACCGGGGAGCTGTTTTTT. Translating gives CSASYRGLNTGELFF.

This chain uses TRBV12-3 or TRBV12-4 with TRBJ2-7, with TRBD2 as a possible D gene (6 bases). CDR3 length equals 15 residues. Trimming stripped 1 base from V and 2 bases from J, with 12 bases between. CDR3 loop: CASSLDRTTAYEQYF. As DNA, the CDR3 is TGTGCCAGCAGTTTAGACAGGACTACTGCCTACGAGCAGTACTTC.

This clonotype was seen ten or more times. The V call is TRBV28, the J call TRBJ1-2; D not resolved. Germline lookup yields CDR1 MDHEN and CDR2 SYDVKM. Trimming stripped 2 bases from V and 7 bases from J, with 8 bases between. There are 12 residues in the CDR3. The CDR3 DNA reads TGTGCCAGCAGTTTAGGGTCATTTGGCTACACCTTC. Translation gives CASSLGSFGYTF.

Many counts were recorded for this clonotype. The rearrangement links TRBV19 to TRBJ2-2; D is possibly TRBD1 (7 bases). This CDR3 spans 13 amino acids. The germline V gene has CDR1 LNHDA and CDR2 SQIVND (reference sequence). V lost 6 bases and J lost 6, with 11 bases in between. CDR3 amino acids: CASRTRGAGELFF. CDR3 DNA sequence: TGTGCCAGTAGGACCAGGGGGGCCGGGGAGCTGTTTTTT.

The sample holds many counts of this clonotype. The rearrangement joins TRBV19 to TRBJ2-2; D gene ambiguous. The germline gives CDR1 LNHDA, CDR2 SQIVND (reference sequence). The CDR3 has 13 amino acids. Deletions cut 5 bases from V and 7 bases from J, with 11 bases between. Written as DNA, the CDR3 is TGTGCCAGTAGTCTTACTTGGGACGGGGAGCTGTTTTTT. Encoded protein: CASSLTWDGELFF.

The V gene is TRBV2, the J gene TRBJ2-7; possible D gene TRBD1, 6 bases. In germline, CDR1 is SNHLY, CDR2 FYNNEI. The length of the CDR3 is 14 residues. Trimming removed 8 bases at V and 3 bases at J, with 17 bases between. Here the CDR3 reads CASSPWGQNYEQYF. DNA for the CDR3: TGTGCCAGCTCCCCGTGGGGACAAAACTACGAGCAGTACTTC. The complete variable domain, with remaining parts taken from reference TRBV2 and TRBJ2-7, reads EPEVTQTPSHQVTQMGQEVILRCVPISNHLYFYWYRQILGQKVEFLVSFYNNEISEKSEIFDDQFSVERPDGSNFTLKIRSTKLEDSAMYFCASSPWGQNYEQYFGPGTRLTVT.

The chain combines TRBV5-1 with TRBJ2-2; 7 nucleotides line up with TRBD1. The CDR3 runs 15 residues. CDR1 and CDR2 (germline): SGHRS, YFSETQ. Trimming cost V 4 bases and J 7 bases; bases outside gene matches: 10. As DNA, the CDR3 is TGCGCCAGCAGCCGTGACAGGGCGTTCGGCGGGGAGCTGTTTTTT. It codes for CASSRDRAFGGELFF.

In this sample, this clonotype turned up many times. With a much larger clone just one base away, this may be a read error. The CDR3 does not end in the conserved phenylalanine or tryptophan, so this is likely a read error. The chain links TRBV12-3 or TRBV12-4 to TRBJ1-1, with 7 bases that match TRBD1. V shed 5 bases and J 0 bases; nucleotides not matched to a gene: 6. The CDR3 extends over 15 amino acids. CDR3 coding DNA: TGTGCCAGCAGTCCGGTGACAGGGTTGAACACTGAAGCTTTCCTT. It encodes CASSPVTGLNTEAFL.

The J gene is TRBJ2-5, the V gene TRBV28; D is perhaps TRBD2 (6 bases). Germline V CDR1 and CDR2: MDHEN, SYDVKM. The CDR3 contains 16 residues. V dropped 4 bases and J dropped 3 bases, with 18 bases sitting between them. The CDR3 protein is CASSSPLAYLKETQYF. The CDR3 region has the DNA TGTGCCAGCAGTTCCCCCCTAGCGTACCTCAAAGAGACCCAGTACTTC.